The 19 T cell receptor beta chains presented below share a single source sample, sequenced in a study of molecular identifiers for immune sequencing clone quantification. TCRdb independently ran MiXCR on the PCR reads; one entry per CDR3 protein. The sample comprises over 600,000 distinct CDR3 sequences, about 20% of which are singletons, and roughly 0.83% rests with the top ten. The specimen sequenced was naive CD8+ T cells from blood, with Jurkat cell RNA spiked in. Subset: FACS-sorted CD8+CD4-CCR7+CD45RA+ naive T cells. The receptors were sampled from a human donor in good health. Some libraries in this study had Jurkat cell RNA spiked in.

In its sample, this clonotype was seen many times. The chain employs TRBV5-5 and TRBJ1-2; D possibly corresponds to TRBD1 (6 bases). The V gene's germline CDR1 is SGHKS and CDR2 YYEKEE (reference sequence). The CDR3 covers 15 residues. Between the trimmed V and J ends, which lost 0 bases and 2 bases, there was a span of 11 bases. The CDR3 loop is CASSLVRTANYGYTF. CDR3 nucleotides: TGTGCCAGCAGCTTGGTCCGGACAGCCAACTATGGCTACACCTTC.

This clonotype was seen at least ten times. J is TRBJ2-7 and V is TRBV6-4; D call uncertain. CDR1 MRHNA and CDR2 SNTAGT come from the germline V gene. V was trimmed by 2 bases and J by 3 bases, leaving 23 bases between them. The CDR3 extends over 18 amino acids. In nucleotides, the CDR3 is TGTGCCAGCAGTGACGACCCGTCTGACACCCGAACCGTCTACGAGCAGTACTTC. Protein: CASSDDPSDTRTVYEQYF.

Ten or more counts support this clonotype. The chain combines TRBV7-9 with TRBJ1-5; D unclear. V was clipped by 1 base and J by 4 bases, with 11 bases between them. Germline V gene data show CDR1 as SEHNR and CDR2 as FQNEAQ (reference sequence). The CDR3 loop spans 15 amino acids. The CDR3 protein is CASSLGAAGNQPQHF. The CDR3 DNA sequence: TGTGCCAGCAGCTTAGGGGCCGCAGGTAATCAGCCCCAGCATTTT.

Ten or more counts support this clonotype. CDR3 coding DNA: TGTGCCAGCAGATCAAACAGGGACGAGCAGTACTTC. This translates into CASRSNRDEQYF. V and J are TRBV13 and TRBJ2-7; tentatively, D is TRBD1 (6 bases). The V and J ends lost 6 bases and 5 bases respectively, with 11 bases between them. Germline loops: CDR1 PRHDT, CDR2 FYEKMQ (reference sequence). The CDR3 spans 12 residues.

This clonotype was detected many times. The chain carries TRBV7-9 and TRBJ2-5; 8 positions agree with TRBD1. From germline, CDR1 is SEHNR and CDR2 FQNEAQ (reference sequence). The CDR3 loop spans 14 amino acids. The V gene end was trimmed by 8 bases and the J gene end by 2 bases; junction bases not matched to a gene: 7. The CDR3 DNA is TGTGCCAGCTCGGGACAGGAGGAACAAGAGACCCAGTACTTC. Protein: CASSGQEEQETQYF.

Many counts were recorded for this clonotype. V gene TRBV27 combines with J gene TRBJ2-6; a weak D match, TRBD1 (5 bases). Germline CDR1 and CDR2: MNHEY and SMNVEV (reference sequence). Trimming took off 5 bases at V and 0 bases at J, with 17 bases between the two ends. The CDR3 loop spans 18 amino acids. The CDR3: CASSPLKRTSSGANVLTF. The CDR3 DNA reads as TGTGCCAGCAGTCCTCTCAAAAGGACATCCTCTGGGGCCAACGTCCTGACTTTC. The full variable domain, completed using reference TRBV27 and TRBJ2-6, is EAQVTQNPRYLITVTGKKLTVTCSQNMNHEYMSWYRQDPGLGLRQIYYSMNVEVTDKGDVPEGYKVSRKEKRNFPLILESPSPNQTSLYFCASSPLKRTSSGANVLTFGAGSRLTVL.

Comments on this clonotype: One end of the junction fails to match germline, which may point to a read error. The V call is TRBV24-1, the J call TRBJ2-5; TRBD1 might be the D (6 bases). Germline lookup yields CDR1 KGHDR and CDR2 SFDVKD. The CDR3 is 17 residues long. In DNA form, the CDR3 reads TGTGCCACCAGTGATGGCCCAGCCGGGGACACCCAAGGGACCCAGTACTTC. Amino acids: CATSDGPAGDTQGTQYF.

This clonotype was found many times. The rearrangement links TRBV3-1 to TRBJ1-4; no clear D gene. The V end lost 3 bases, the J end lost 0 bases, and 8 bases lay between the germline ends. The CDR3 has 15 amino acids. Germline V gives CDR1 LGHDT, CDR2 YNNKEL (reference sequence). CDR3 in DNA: TGTGCCAGCAGCCATTTAGGTGCAACTAATGAAAAACTGTTTTTT. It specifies CASSHLGATNEKLFF.

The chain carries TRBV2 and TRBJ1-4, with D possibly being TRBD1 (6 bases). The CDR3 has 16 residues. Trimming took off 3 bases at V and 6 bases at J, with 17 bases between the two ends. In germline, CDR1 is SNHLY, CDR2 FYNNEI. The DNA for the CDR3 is TGTGCCAGCAGTGATTTCGGGGGCGCTTCATATGAAAAACTGTTTTTT. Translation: CASSDFGGASYEKLFF.

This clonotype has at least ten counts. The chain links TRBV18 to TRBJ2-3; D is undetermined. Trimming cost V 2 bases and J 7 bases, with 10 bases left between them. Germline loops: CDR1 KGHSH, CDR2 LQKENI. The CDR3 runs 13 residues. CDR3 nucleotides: TGTGCCAGCTCACCAAGTTACGTATATACGCAGTATTTT. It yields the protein CASSPSYVYTQYF.

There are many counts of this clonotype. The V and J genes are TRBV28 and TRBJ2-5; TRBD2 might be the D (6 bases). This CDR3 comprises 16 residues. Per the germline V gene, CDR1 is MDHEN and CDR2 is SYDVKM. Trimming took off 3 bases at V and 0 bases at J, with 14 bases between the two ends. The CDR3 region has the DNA TGTGCCAGCAGTTTCCTGGTAGCGGACTACCAAGAGACCCAGTACTTC. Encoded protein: CASSFLVADYQETQYF.

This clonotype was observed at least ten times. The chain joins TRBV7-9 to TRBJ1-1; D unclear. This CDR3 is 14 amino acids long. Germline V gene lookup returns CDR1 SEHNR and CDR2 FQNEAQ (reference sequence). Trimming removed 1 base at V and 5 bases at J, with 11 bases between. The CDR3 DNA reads TGTGCCAGCAGCTTAGTGACTGGAAGGACTGAAGCTTTCTTT. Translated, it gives CASSLVTGRTEAFF.

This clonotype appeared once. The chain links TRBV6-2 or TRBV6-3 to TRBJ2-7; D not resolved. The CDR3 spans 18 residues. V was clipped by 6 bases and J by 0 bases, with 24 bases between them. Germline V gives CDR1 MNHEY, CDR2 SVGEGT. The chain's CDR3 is CASSALGPILGSSYEQYF. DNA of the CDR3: TGTGCCAGCAGCGCCCTTGGGCCGATCTTGGGAAGCTCCTACGAGCAGTACTTC.

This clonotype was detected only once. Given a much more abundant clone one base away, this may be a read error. The CDR3 bases are TGTGCCAGCAGCACAGGGACAGATCAGCCCCAGCGTTTT. It yields the protein CASSTGTDQPQRF. The gene calls are TRBV5-3 and TRBJ1-5, with 7 positions matching TRBD1. TRBV5-3 is reported as an ORF; its role is uncertain. The CDR3 consists of 13 residues.

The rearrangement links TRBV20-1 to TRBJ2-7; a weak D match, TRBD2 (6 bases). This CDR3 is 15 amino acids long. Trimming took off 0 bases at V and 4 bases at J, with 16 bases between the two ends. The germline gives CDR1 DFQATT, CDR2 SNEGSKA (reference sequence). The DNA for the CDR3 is TGCAGTGCTAGAGATCAATGGGAGGCCCGTTACGAGCAGTACTTC. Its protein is CSARDQWEARYEQYF.

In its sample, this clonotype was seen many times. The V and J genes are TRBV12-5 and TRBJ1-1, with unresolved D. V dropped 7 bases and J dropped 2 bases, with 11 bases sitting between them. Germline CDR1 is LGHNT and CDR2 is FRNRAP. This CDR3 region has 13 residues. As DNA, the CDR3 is TGTGCTAGTGACACGGACGGAAACACTGAAGCTTTCTTT. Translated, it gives CASDTDGNTEAFF.

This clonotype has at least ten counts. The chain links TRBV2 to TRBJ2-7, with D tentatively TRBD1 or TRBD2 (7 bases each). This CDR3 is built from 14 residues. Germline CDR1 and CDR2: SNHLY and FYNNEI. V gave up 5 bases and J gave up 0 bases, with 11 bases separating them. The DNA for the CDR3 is TGTGCCAGCAGTCGGGGGGACAGCTCCTACGAGCAGTACTTC. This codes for CASSRGDSSYEQYF.

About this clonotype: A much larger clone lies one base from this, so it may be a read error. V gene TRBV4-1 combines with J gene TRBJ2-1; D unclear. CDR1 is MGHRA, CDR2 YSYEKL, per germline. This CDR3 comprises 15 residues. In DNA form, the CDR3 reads TGCGCCAGCAGCCAAGACAGTAGCTCCTACAATAAGCAGTTCTTC. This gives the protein CASSQDSSSYNKQFF.

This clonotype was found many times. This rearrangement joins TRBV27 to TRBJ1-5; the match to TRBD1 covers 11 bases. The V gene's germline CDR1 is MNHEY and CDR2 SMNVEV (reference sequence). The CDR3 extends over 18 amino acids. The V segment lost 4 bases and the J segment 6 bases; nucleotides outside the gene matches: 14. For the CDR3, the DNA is TGTGCCAGCAGTTCCACCACCTTCGGACAGGGGGCTAGTCAGCCCCAGCATTTT. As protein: CASSSTTFGQGASQPQHF.